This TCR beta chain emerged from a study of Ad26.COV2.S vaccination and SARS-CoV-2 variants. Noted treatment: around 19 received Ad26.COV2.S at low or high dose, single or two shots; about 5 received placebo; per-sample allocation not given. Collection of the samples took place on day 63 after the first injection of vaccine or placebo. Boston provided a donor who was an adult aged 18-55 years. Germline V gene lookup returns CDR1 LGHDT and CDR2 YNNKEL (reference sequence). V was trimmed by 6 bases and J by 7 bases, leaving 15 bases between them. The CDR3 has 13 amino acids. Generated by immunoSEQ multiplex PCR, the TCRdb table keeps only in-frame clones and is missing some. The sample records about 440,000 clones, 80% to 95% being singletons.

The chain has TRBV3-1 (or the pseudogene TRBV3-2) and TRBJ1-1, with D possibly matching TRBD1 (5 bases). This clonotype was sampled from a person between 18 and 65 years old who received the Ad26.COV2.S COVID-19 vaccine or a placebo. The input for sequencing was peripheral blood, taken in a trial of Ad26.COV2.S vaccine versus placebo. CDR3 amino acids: CASRPGTGIEAFF. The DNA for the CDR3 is TGTGCCAGCAGGCCCGGGACGGGGATTGAAGCTTTCTTT.